Listed below are T cell receptor beta chains from one sample, sequenced in a study of blood T cell repertoires in COVID-19. TCRdb's table, derived via immunoSEQ multiplex PCR, lists solely in-frame clones and lacks some. The repertoire holds 85,000 to 95,000 clones, with over 75% as singletons. Sequenced input: peripheral blood. All receptors derive from a woman of 80 years or more with acute or convalescent COVID-19. The CDR3 runs from the conserved cysteine through the conserved F or W. D genes are given only for firm matches. The listing skips clone size in some rows; elsewhere it reads once, few, many or a size class.

v_call	j_call	d_call	clone_size	cdr3_nt	cdr3_aa
TRBV6-2/TRBV6-3	TRBJ2-3	TRBD1	once	TGTGCCAGCAGTTACTTGGGGACAGCCACAGATACGCAGTATTTT	CASSYLGTATDTQYF
TRBV5-6	TRBJ1-4	.	.	TGTGCCAGCGGAGAGTGGGGGCTTGCAACTAATGAAAAACTGTTTTTT	CASGEWGLATNEKLFF
TRBV7-9	TRBJ1-3	TRBD1	.	TGTGCCAGCAGCTTAGCAACTATTAACAGGGGAGACACCATATATTTT	CASSLATINRGDTIYF
TRBV19	TRBJ1-2	.	.	TGTGCCAGTAGTAGGGGCCGGTGGGGCTACACCTTC	CASSRGRWGYTF
TRBV4-1	TRBJ1-6	.	.	TGCGCCAGCAGCCAAGAGGGCAGCCCCTATAATTCACCCCTCCACTTT	CASSQEGSPYNSPLHF
TRBV10-3	TRBJ2-2	TRBD2	.	TGTGCCACCCAGCGGGGGGGCTCTAACACCGGGGAGCTGTTTTTT	CATQRGGSNTGELFF
TRBV6-2/TRBV6-3	TRBJ1-5	.	.	TGTGCCAGCAGTTACGGCGGGGGGAATCAGCCCCAGCATTTT	CASSYGGGNQPQHF
TRBV5-4	TRBJ1-1	.	.	TGTGCCAGCAGCTTGGGAACGCAGTTTGAAGCTTTCTTT	CASSLGTQFEAFF
TRBV19	TRBJ2-3	.	.	TGTGCCAGTAGCGGACTAAGTAGCACAGATACGCAGTATTTT	CASSGLSSTDTQYF
TRBV5-1	TRBJ2-1	.	.	TGCGCCAGCAGCTTGGAAGCGGGTACCAATGAGCAGTTCTTC	CASSLEAGTNEQFF
TRBV19	TRBJ1-3	.	.	TGTGCCAGTAGCGACCAGTCGGGGGGTCTCGCTGGAAACACCATATATTTT	CASSDQSGGLAGNTIYF
TRBV4-2	TRBJ2-3	.	.	TGTGCCAGCAGCCAATTGTTGGCGGCTGGCACAGATACGCAGTATTTT	CASSQLLAAGTDTQYF
TRBV19	TRBJ2-7	.	.	TGTGCCAGTAGCCTACAGGTATCCTACGAGCAGTACTTC	CASSLQVSYEQYF
TRBV6-2/TRBV6-3	TRBJ2-2	TRBD2	.	TGTGCCAGCAGTCCCTCGAGGACTAGCACCGGGGAGCTGTTTTTT	CASSPSRTSTGELFF
TRBV28	TRBJ1-5	.	.	TGTGCCAGCAGTCTGGGGGGGGACTTGCGGCCCCAGCATTTT	CASSLGGDLRPQHF
TRBV3-1/TRBV3-2	TRBJ2-7	.	.	TGTGCCAGCAGCCAAGATCGTAGCCTCGAGCAGTACTTC	CASSQDRSLEQYF